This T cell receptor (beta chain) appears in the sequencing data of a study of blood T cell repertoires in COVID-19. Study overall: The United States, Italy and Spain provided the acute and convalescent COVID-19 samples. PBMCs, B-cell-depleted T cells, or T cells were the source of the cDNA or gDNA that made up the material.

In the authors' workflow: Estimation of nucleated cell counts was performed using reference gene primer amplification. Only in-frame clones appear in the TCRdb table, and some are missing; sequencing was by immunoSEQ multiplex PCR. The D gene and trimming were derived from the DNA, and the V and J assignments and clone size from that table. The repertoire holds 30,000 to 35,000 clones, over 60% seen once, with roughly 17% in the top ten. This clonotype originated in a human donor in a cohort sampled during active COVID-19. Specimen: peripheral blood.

In DNA, the CDR3 is TGCGCCAGCAGCTTCTTCAGCAGGGTGGACACTGAAGCTTTCTTT. Protein product: CASSFFSRVDTEAFF. The chain carries TRBV5-1 and TRBJ1-1; D perhaps matches TRBD1 (5 bases). The V end lost 2 bases, the J end lost 3 bases, and 14 bases lay between the germline ends. From germline, CDR1 is SGHRS and CDR2 YFSETQ. The CDR3 is 15 amino acids.